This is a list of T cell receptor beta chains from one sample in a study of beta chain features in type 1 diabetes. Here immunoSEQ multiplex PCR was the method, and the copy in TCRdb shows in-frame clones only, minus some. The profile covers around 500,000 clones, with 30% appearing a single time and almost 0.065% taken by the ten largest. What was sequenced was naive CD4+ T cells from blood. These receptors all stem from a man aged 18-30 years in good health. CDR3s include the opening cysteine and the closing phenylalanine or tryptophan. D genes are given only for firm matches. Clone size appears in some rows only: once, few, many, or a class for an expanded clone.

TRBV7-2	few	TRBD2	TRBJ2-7	CASSPSLAGGPYEQYF	TGTGCCAGCAGCCCCTCCTTAGCGGGAGGGCCCTACGAGCAGTACTTC
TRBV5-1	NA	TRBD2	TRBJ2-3	CASSPTGGADTQYF	TGCGCCAGCAGCCCCACGGGGGGTGCAGATACGCAGTATTTT
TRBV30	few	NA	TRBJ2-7	CAWSSTQGATYEQYF	TGTGCCTGGAGTTCAACACAGGGAGCAACCTACGAGCAGTACTTC
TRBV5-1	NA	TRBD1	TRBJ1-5	CASSLEGQNQPQHF	TGCGCCAGCAGCTTGGAGGGACAGAATCAGCCCCAGCATTTT
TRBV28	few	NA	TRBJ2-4	CASSEQGGRQNIQYF	TGTGCCAGCAGTGAACAGGGTGGGCGACAAAACATTCAGTACTTC
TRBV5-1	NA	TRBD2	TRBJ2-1	CASSGREALYNEQFF	TGCGCCAGCAGCGGGCGGGAGGCCCTGTACAATGAGCAGTTCTTC
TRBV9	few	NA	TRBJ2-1	CASSVDGEGGQFF	TGTGCCAGCAGCGTAGACGGAGAGGGTGGGCAGTTCTTC
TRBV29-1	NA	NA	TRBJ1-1	CSADRVNTEAFF	TGCAGCGCGGACAGAGTGAACACTGAAGCTTTCTTT
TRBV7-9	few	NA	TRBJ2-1	CASSLTALQGTWDNEQFF	TGTGCCAGCAGCTTAACAGCCCTACAGGGAACATGGGACAATGAGCAGTTCTTC
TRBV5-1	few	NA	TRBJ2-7	CASSLEGYEQYF	TGCGCCAGCAGCTTGGAAGGGTACGAGCAGTACTTC
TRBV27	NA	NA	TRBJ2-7	CASSAWTGITYEQYF	TGTGCCAGCAGTGCCTGGACTGGCATTACCTACGAGCAGTACTTC
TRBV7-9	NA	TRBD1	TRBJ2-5	CASRNLAGGQETQYF	TGTGCCAGCAGAAACTTAGCAGGGGGCCAAGAGACCCAGTACTTC
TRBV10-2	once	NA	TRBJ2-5	CASGQGLETQYF	TGCGCCAGCGGTCAGGGGTTGGAGACCCAGTACTTC
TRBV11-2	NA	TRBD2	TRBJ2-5	CASSLQLAGVETQYF	TGTGCCAGCAGCTTGCAACTAGCGGGAGTGGAGACCCAGTACTTC
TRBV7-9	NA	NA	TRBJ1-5	CASSPEGMGNQPQHF	TGTGCCAGCAGCCCCGAGGGAATGGGCAATCAGCCCCAGCATTTT
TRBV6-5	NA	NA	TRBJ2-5	CASSYSGTPGETQYF	TGTGCCAGCAGTTACTCGGGGACGCCCGGGGAGACCCAGTACTTC
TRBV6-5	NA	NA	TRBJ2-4	CASSYSYGSDAIQYF	TGTGCCAGCAGTTACTCCTACGGTTCTGATGCCATTCAGTACTTC
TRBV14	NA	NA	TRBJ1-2	CASSQVAGTNYGYTF	TGTGCCAGCAGCCAAGTTGCAGGGACTAACTATGGCTACACCTTC
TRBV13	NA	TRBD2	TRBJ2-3	CASSLLAEADSFSDTQYF	TGTGCCAGCAGCTTACTAGCGGAAGCGGACTCTTTTTCAGATACGCAGTATTTT
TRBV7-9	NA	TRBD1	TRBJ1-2	CASSLREGALGYTF	TGTGCCAGCAGCTTAAGGGAGGGGGCCCTTGGCTACACCTTC
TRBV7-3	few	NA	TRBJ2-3	CASSLSGIGTDTQYF	TGTGCCAGCAGCTTAAGTGGCATCGGCACAGATACGCAGTATTTT
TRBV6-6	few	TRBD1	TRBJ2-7	CASSYSGQVNEQYF	TGTGCCAGCAGTTACTCGGGACAGGTAAACGAGCAGTACTTC
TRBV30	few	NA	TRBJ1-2	CAWNAGNDYGYTF	TGTGCCTGGAACGCGGGGAATGACTATGGCTACACCTTC
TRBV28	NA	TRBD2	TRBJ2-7	CASRPPGLAWEQYF	TGTGCCAGCAGACCTCCGGGACTAGCATGGGAGCAGTACTTC
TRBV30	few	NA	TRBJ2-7	CAWRAAPSHYEQYF	TGTGCCTGGAGGGCAGCGCCGAGCCACTACGAGCAGTACTTC
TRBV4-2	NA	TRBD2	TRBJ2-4	CASSQDLAGVNIQYF	TGTGCCAGCAGCCAAGACCTAGCGGGAGTGAACATTCAGTACTTC
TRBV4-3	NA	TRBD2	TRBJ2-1	CASSPRTSGSYNEQFF	TGCGCCAGCAGCCCTCGGACTAGCGGTTCCTACAATGAGCAGTTCTTC
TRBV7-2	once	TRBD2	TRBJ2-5	CASSWAGGLQETQYF	TGTGCCAGCAGCTGGGCGGGAGGTCTACAAGAGACCCAGTACTTC
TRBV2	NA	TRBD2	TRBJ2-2	CASSRLAGPVAGELFF	TGTGCCAGCAGTCGGCTAGCGGGACCGGTCGCCGGGGAGCTGTTTTTT
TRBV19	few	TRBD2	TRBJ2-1	CASKPWREGNEQFF	TGTGCCAGCAAGCCCTGGCGGGAGGGGAATGAGCAGTTCTTC
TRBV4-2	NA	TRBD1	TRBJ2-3	CASSHGDRGTGDTQYF	TGTGCCAGCAGCCACGGCGACAGGGGGACAGGAGATACGCAGTATTTT
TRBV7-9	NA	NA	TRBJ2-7	CASTRLAHEQYF	TGTGCCAGCACCAGGCTAGCCCACGAGCAGTACTTC